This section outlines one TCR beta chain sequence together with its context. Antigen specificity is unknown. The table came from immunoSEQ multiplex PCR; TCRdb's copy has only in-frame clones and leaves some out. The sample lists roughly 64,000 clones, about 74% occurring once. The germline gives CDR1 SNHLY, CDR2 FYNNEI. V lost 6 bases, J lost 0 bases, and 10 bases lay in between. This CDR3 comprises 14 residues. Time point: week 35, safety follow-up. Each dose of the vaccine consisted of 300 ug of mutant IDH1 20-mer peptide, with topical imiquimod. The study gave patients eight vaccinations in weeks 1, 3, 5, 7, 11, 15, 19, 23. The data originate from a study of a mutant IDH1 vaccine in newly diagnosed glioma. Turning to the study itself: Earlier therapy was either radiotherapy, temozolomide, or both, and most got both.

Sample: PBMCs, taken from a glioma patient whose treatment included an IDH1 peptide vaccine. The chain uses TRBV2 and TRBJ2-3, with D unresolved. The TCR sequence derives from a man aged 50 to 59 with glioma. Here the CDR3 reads CASSPAVSTDTQYF. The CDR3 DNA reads TGTGCCAGCAGCCCCGCGGTGAGCACAGATACGCAGTATTTT.